This T cell receptor (beta chain) was identified in a study of cytomegalovirus exposure and HLA in healthy donors. The CDR3 length is 11 residues. Germline V gene sequence: CDR1 GTSNPN, CDR2 SVGIG (reference sequence). Trimming removed 0 bases at V and 7 bases at J, with 7 bases between. Primers for the PCR totalled 60 Vbeta and 13 Jbeta. The method was immunoSEQ multiplex PCR; TCRdb's version includes in-frame clones alone and lacks a portion of them. This table holds 150,000 to 200,000 clones, roughly 79% found once. The receptor was isolated from a male donor in good health and CMV-seronegative. Sequenced input: PBMCs. The J gene is TRBJ2-7, the V gene TRBV30; unclear D gene. The CDR3 nucleotides read TGTGCCTGGAGTGTTCTCAGAGAGCAGTACTTC. Translated: CAWSVLREQYF.